Listed here are 23 T cell receptor beta chains from one sample, sequenced in a study of tumor and adjacent non-tumor tissue in lung cancer listed by TCRdb under 2018. Libraries were prepared through multiplex PCR. The run used an Illumina HiSeq 2500. TCRbeta libraries were constructed through three rounds of nested PCR with primers (Table S4) according to protocols adapted from ARM-PCR. TCRdb trimmed public reads at Q25 via fastp, called clones via MiXCR and kept in-frame beta chains. Rows matching on CDR3 protein sequence are summarized as one entry with the most common DNA and genes. This sample is represented by under 150,000 distinct CDR3 sequences; approximately 66% of them were singletons. The top ten clones comprise around 13% of the sample. Bulk unsorted tissue served as the source for RNA extraction, and RNA quality was assessed using a NanoDrop ND-1000 and an Agilent 2100. Sequenced: lung tumor tissue. Source of these receptors: a man aged 30-40 years with non-small cell lung cancer.

Comments on this clonotype: The CDR3 carries no conserved terminal phenylalanine or tryptophan, so it likely arises from a read error. This chain uses TRBV11-2 with TRBJ1-3, with D perhaps TRBD1 (5 bases). Germline CDR1 SGHAT, CDR2 FQNNGV. This CDR3 spans 15 amino acids. The V end was cut by 5 bases, the J end by 2 bases, with 13 bases between. CDR3 loop: CASSAERGPGNTIYS. In DNA form, the CDR3 reads TGTGCCAGCAGCGCTGAGAGGGGCCCTGGAAACACCATATATTCC.

This clonotype was seen more than once but under ten times. The chain combines TRBV24-1 with TRBJ2-5; 7 bases agree with TRBD2. The ends lost 7 bases at V and 1 base at J; junction bases unmatched: 8. Per the germline V gene, CDR1 is KGHDR and CDR2 is SFDVKD. The CDR3 length is 15 residues. CDR3 coding DNA: TGTGCCACCAGAGACAATTGGGGGGGCCAAGAGACCCAGTACTTC. Translated, it gives CATRDNWGGQETQYF.

The V gene is TRBV20-1, the J gene TRBJ1-1; D unresolved. The CDR3 extends over 14 amino acids. The ends were cut back, 6 bases at V and 13 bases at J, with 27 bases in the middle. Germline loops: CDR1 DFQATT, CDR2 SNEGSKA (reference sequence). The CDR3 region is CSAPHPHMYTKVFF. The CDR3 DNA sequence: TGCAGTGCCCCCCACCCCCACATGTACACTAAAGTTTTCTTT.

About this clonotype itself: Since the CDR3 does not end with the conserved phenylalanine or tryptophan, this likely comes from a read error. The chain uses TRBV12-3 or TRBV12-4 and TRBJ2-1; D is possibly TRBD1 or TRBD2 (5 bases each). Trimming removed 7 bases at V and 7 bases at J, with 17 bases between. There are 14 residues in the CDR3. CDR3 sequence reads: CASTRGGGVNEQFL. CDR3 DNA sequence: TGTGCCAGCACCAGAGGTGGGGGAGTGAATGAGCAGTTCCTC.

Worth noting for this clonotype: A much larger clone differs from this one at a single base, so this may be a read error. The J gene is TRBJ1-2, the V gene TRBV11-2; the D is unclear. V gave up 0 bases and J gave up 7 bases, with 12 bases separating them. The CDR3 contains 14 residues. Germline CDR1 reads SGHAT; CDR2 reads FQNNGV. CDR3 coding DNA: TGTGCCAGCAGCTTAGATGGAACAGACTGTGGCTACACCTTC. Amino acids: CASSLDGTDCGYTF.

The chain has TRBV6-6 and TRBJ2-2, with D perhaps assigned TRBD1 or TRBD2 (5 bases each). The CDR3 length is 15 residues. The germline V gene has CDR1 MNHNY and CDR2 SVGAGI (reference sequence). V was trimmed by 4 bases and J by 15 bases, leaving 24 bases between them. CDR3 nucleotides: TGTGCCAGCAGTTCTGGGGGTGAGGGGACCGGGAAGTTGTTTTTT. As protein: CASSSGGEGTGKLFF.

This clonotype has at least ten counts. The rearrangement joins TRBV5-1 to TRBJ1-1; D is uncertain. The ends were cut back, 0 bases at V and 7 bases at J, with 13 bases in the middle. CDR1 is SGHRS and CDR2 is YFSETQ in the germline V gene. The CDR3 totals 14 residues. In nucleotides, the CDR3 is TGCGCCAGCAGCTTGGACTCCTTAACGAGTGAAGCTTTCTTT. It specifies CASSLDSLTSEAFF. The complete variable domain, with remaining parts taken from reference TRBV5-1 and TRBJ1-1, reads KAGVTQTPRYLIKTRGQQVTLSCSPISGHRSVSWYQQTPGQGLQFLFEYFSETQRNKGNFPGRFSGRQFSNSRSEMNVSTLELGDSALYLCASSLDSLTSEAFFGQGTRLTVV.

A word on this clonotype: This may arise from a read error, as a much more abundant clone is one base away. The rearrangement links TRBV4-2 to TRBJ2-6; D is perhaps TRBD2 (6 bases). Germline V gives CDR1 LGHNA, CDR2 YNFKEQ. The CDR3 spans 16 residues. CDR3 sequence (DNA): TGTCCCAGCAGCCAGGCATCGGGAGATGGGGCCAACGTCCTGACTTTC. It is translated as CPSSQASGDGANVLTF.

Worth noting for this clonotype: A read error may be the cause here, since a much bigger clone is one base away. The CDR3 nucleotides are TGTGCCATCAGTCGCCGACTCTACAGCTCCTATAATTCACCCCTCCACTTT. This sequence encodes CAISRRLYSSYNSPLHF. The chain has TRBV6-5 and TRBJ1-6; unclear D gene. Per germline, CDR1 MNHEY and CDR2 SVGAGI. The CDR3 runs 17 residues.

To note about this clonotype: A read error is possible here, since a much larger clone lies one base away. CDR3 residues: CSSSQKQGKETQYF. CDR3 coding DNA: TGTTCCAGCAGCCAAAAACAGGGGAAAGAGACCCAGTACTTC. The rearrangement uses TRBV4-2 and TRBJ2-5, with TRBD1 identical over 7 bases. Germline V gene sequence: CDR1 LGHNA, CDR2 YNFKEQ. The CDR3 extends over 14 amino acids.

With respect to this clonotype: A read error may account for a junction end that differs from germline. J is TRBJ1-1 and V is TRBV29-1; 9 bases line up with TRBD1. Looked up from germline, CDR1 is SQVTM and CDR2 is ANQGSEA. The CDR3 length is 15 residues. In nucleotides, the CDR3 is TGCAGCGCAAACATGCGGGACAGGGTGAACACTGAAGCTCTCTTT. It specifies CSANMRDRVNTEALF.

V and J are TRBV4-2 and TRBJ2-7, with 8 positions matching TRBD2. CDR3 length equals 17 residues. Germline lookup yields CDR1 LGHNA and CDR2 YNFKEQ. The CDR3 DNA reads TGTGCTTGCAGCCCCGAGGCAGGCGGGAGGAGCTCCTACGAGCAGTACTTC. This codes for CACSPEAGGRSSYEQYF.

Remarks on this clonotype: Possible read error: a much larger clone is one base away. V usage is TRBV10-3 and J usage is TRBJ2-5; 12 nucleotides align to TRBD2. CDR3 size: 17 residues. Germline V gene sequence: CDR1 ENHRY, CDR2 SYGVKD. Here the CDR3 DNA reads TGTGCCATCAATGAGCGACTAGCGGGGGCGCAACAAGAGACCCAGTACTTC. It is translated as CAINERLAGAQQETQYF.

The chain combines TRBV2 with TRBJ2-2; the match to TRBD2 covers 10 bases. The trim removed 4 bases at V and 7 bases at J, leaving 12 bases unmatched. CDR3 length equals 17 residues. Germline V lookup: CDR1 SNHLY, CDR2 FYNNEI. This chain's CDR3 is CASSGRSGRDLDGELFF. The CDR3 coding sequence is TGTGCCAGCAGTGGACGGAGCGGGAGGGATTTGGACGGGGAGCTGTTTTTT.

With respect to this clonotype: Because the CDR3 is missing its conserved closing phenylalanine or tryptophan, this is likely a read error. This rearrangement joins TRBV11-2 to TRBJ2-3, with 11 bases matching TRBD2. Germline lookup yields CDR1 SGHAT and CDR2 FQNNGV. This CDR3 is 17 amino acids long. The CDR3 protein is CTSSLGALAGGSDTQYI. The CDR3 DNA reads TGTACCAGCAGCTTAGGTGCTCTAGCGGGGGGATCGGATACGCAGTATATT.

In regard to this clonotype: A read error may explain this, as a much larger clone is one base away. Since no conserved phenylalanine or tryptophan closes the CDR3, a read error is the likely cause. This sequence joins TRBV12-3 or TRBV12-4 and TRBJ2-1, with 9 bases aligning to TRBD2. The CDR3 runs 15 residues. The J segment lost 7 bases and the V segment lost 6 bases, leaving 10 bases of the junction unmatched. The CDR3 protein is CASSPVLAGPNEQFL. For the CDR3, the DNA is TGTGCCAGCAGCCCGGTGCTAGCGGGACCAAATGAGCAGTTCCTC.

For this clonotype: Its ends do not fully match the called genes, so a read error is possible. The V and J genes are TRBV11-2 and TRBJ2-1, with D unclear. From germline, CDR1 is SGHAT and CDR2 FQNNGV. The CDR3 length is 13 residues. CDR3 sequence: CVSSFSQTGEQFF. CDR3 bases: TGTGTCAGCAGTTTTAGCCAGACGGGTGAGCAGTTCTTC.

Worth noting for this clonotype: Mismatch with germline at one junction end may stem from a read error. The chain is built from TRBV6-2 or TRBV6-3 and TRBJ2-7; D ambiguous. Germline loops: CDR1 MNHEY, CDR2 SVGEGT. This CDR3 comprises 11 residues. The CDR3 reads CASSCQYEQYF. The CDR3 DNA reads as TGTGCGAGCAGTTGCCAGTACGAGCAGTACTTC.

Remarks on this clonotype: One junction end disagrees with the germline gene, perhaps due to a read error. J is TRBJ2-7 and V is TRBV11-2, with a tentative D call TRBD1 (6 bases). CDR3 length: 13 amino acids. Looked up from germline, CDR1 is SGHAT and CDR2 is FQNNGV. The CDR3 sequence: CANSLTGRGEEYF. CDR3 nucleotides: TGTGCCAACAGCTTGACAGGCAGAGGCGAGGAGTACTTC.

About this clonotype itself: At one end, the junction sequence differs from germline, possibly due to a read error. CDR3 nucleotides: TGTGCCAGCAGCCTAGTATTAGGAGGGGGGTACAATGACCAGTTCTTC. This codes for CASSLVLGGGYNDQFF. The chain recombines TRBV11-2 with TRBJ2-1; either TRBD1 or TRBD2 may fit D (6 bases each). This CDR3 is built from 16 residues. Looked up from germline, CDR1 is SGHAT and CDR2 is FQNNGV.

There are many counts of this clonotype. V gene TRBV20-1 combines with J gene TRBJ2-3, with 10 bases identical to TRBD1. CDR1 and CDR2 from the germline V gene are DFQATT and SNEGSKA (reference sequence). The CDR3 totals 14 residues. J lost 3 bases, V lost 3 bases, and 3 bases had no gene match. The CDR3 coding sequence is TGCAGTGCTAGTTTGGACAGGGGGACAGATACGCAGTATTTT. Translated: CSASLDRGTDTQYF.

This clonotype was detected a few times. The genes are TRBV30 and TRBJ2-7; D is unclear. This CDR3 has 12 amino acids. With 1 base removed from V and 1 base from J, the gap between germline ends came to 5 bases. The germline CDR1 and CDR2 sequences are GTSNPN and SVGIG (reference sequence). This chain's CDR3 is CAWSGPSYEQYF. The CDR3, as DNA: TGTGCCTGGAGTGGTCCTTCCTACGAGCAGTACTTC.

Remarks on this clonotype: One junction end disagrees with the germline gene, perhaps due to a read error. This chain joins TRBV30 and TRBJ2-3; D remains unclear. This CDR3 contains 11 residues. Germline V gives CDR1 GTSNPN, CDR2 SVGIG (reference sequence). This CDR3 is CTWALEDTQYF. CDR3 DNA: TGTACCTGGGCCTTAGAAGATACGCAGTATTTT.